The 25 T cell receptor beta chains below were found in one sample sequenced in a study of beta chain features in type 1 diabetes listed by TCRdb under 2018. Receptor libraries were prepared by the immunoSEQ multiplex PCR assay. All of the isolated RNA was reverse transcribed with the High Capacity cDNA Reverse Transcription Kit, so expressed TCRB transcripts were sequenced. TCRdb retrieved this table from immuneACCESS and kept in-frame rearrangements only. Not all clones are present; in checked studies, unresolved V genes account for under half, and no reason is known for the remainder. Across this sample there are fewer than 200,000 clones, with about 13% seen only once. The ten largest clonotypes hold 0.62% of the sample. The sequenced material came from central memory CD4+ T cells from blood. The receptors were sampled from a woman between 18 and 30 years old in good health.

The gene calls are TRBV4-3 and TRBJ2-5; tentatively, D is TRBD1 (5 bases). CDR1 LGHNA and CDR2 YSLEER come from the germline V gene. The CDR3 contains 15 residues. V was trimmed by 0 bases and J by 7 bases, leaving 15 bases between them. CDR3 region: CASSQDRRVRGTQYF. The CDR3 coding sequence is TGCGCCAGCAGCCAAGATCGTCGGGTTAGGGGGACCCAGTACTTC.

The DNA of the CDR3 is TGTGCCAGCAGTTATGCAGGGCATGAGCAGTTCTTC. Amino acid sequence: CASSYAGHEQFF. This chain links TRBV6-6 with TRBJ2-1; D might be TRBD1 (5 bases). Looked up from germline, CDR1 is MNHNY and CDR2 is SVGAGI (reference sequence). The CDR3 covers 12 residues. The V end lost 3 bases, the J end lost 8 bases, and 8 bases lay between the germline ends.

This clone has only a few counts. J is TRBJ1-2 and V is TRBV7-2, with unresolved D. The CDR3 is 15 amino acids. The V gene lost 2 bases and the J gene lost 0 bases, with 10 bases spanning the gap. The V gene's germline CDR1 is SGHTA and CDR2 FQGNSA. The CDR3 bases are TGTGCCAGCAGCTTAAGAGGGAAGGCTAACTATGGCTACACCTTC. This codes for CASSLRGKANYGYTF.

The rearrangement uses TRBV7-6 and TRBJ2-1; D call uncertain. CDR1 and CDR2 from the germline V gene are SGHVS and FNYEAQ. Trimming shortened V by 1 base and J by 7 bases, and 5 bases separated the two germline ends. This CDR3 contains 12 residues. The CDR3 protein is CASSLVRNEQFF. The CDR3 DNA is TGTGCCAGCAGCTTAGTCAGGAATGAGCAGTTCTTC.

CDR3 in amino acids: CASSLEGYTDTQYF. CDR3 nucleotide sequence: TGCGCCAGCAGCTTGGAGGGGTACACAGATACGCAGTATTTT. The chain combines TRBV5-1 with TRBJ2-3; weak D call: TRBD1 (5 bases). Germline V lookup: CDR1 SGHRS, CDR2 YFSETQ. The CDR3 consists of 14 residues. Trimming shortened V by 0 bases and J by 2 bases, and 7 bases separated the two germline ends.

The chain is built from TRBV18 and TRBJ2-3, with TRBD1 identical over 10 bases. J gave up 4 bases and V 0 bases, and 4 bases lay outside the gene matches. The germline V gene encodes CDR1 KGHSH and CDR2 LQKENI. The CDR3 is made up of 16 amino acids. CDR3 in amino acids: CASSPPRTGGADTQYF. CDR3 bases: TGTGCCAGCTCACCACCTCGGACAGGGGGAGCAGATACGCAGTATTTT.

The CDR3 region has the DNA TGTGCCAGCAGTAGCCCGGGACAGGGAGATGCCAATGAGCAGTTCTTC. Translating gives CASSSPGQGDANEQFF. The chain combines TRBV28 with TRBJ2-1, with 9 bases that match TRBD1. The germline V gene encodes CDR1 MDHEN and CDR2 SYDVKM. With V trimmed by 5 bases and J by 6 bases, 11 bases remained unmatched. The CDR3 spans 16 residues.

The table lists this clone with a few counts. The chain combines TRBV5-1 with TRBJ2-1; no clear D. Trimming left V 4 bases short and J 2 bases short, with 10 bases between. Per germline, CDR1 SGHRS and CDR2 YFSETQ. CDR3 length equals 14 residues. The CDR3 nucleotides are TGCGCCAGCAGCCAGGATAGGACCTACAATGAGCAGTTCTTC. Translated: CASSQDRTYNEQFF.

This clone was seen more than once but under ten times. This chain uses TRBV11-1 with TRBJ2-5; 7 bases align to TRBD1. Germline V lookup: CDR1 SGHAT, CDR2 FQDESV (reference sequence). The CDR3 sequence is 16 residues long. The junction had 14 bases not matched to a gene; V was cut back by 5 bases and J by 5 bases. Written as DNA, the CDR3 is TGTGCCAGCAGCACCAGACTGACAGGGCCTGGGGAGACCCAGTACTTC. It specifies CASSTRLTGPGETQYF.

The chain carries TRBV11-1 and TRBJ2-7, with 7 positions matching TRBD1. The CDR3 extends over 14 amino acids. V was clipped by 6 bases and J by 6 bases; unmatched bases: 11. Per germline, CDR1 SGHAT and CDR2 FQDESV (reference sequence). CDR3 sequence (DNA): TGTGCCAGCAGACAACCGGGACAGCTGAGCGAGCAGTACTTC. Protein sequence: CASRQPGQLSEQYF.

The chain uses TRBV28 and TRBJ2-7, with TRBD1 as a possible D gene (5 bases). The CDR3 is made up of 14 amino acids. CDR1 is MDHEN and CDR2 is SYDVKM in the germline V gene. V lost 3 bases, J lost 5 bases, and 14 bases lay in between. The CDR3 here is CASSFAGNRDEQYF. The CDR3 DNA sequence: TGTGCCAGCAGTTTTGCAGGGAACCGAGACGAGCAGTACTTC. Looking up the rest from reference TRBV28 and TRBJ2-7 gives the full variable domain: DVKVTQSSRYLVKRTGEKVFLECVQDMDHENMFWYRQDPGLGLRLIYFSYDVKMKEKGDIPEGYSVSREKKERFSLILESASTNQTSMYLCASSFAGNRDEQYFGPGTRLTVT.

This clone was found a few times. V and J are TRBV30 and TRBJ2-6; D gene uncertain. CDR3 size: 12 residues. The germline CDR1 and CDR2 sequences are GTSNPN and SVGIG (reference sequence). The CDR3 DNA reads TGTGGGGCAGGCTCTGGGGCCAACGTCCTGACTTTC. It is translated as CGAGSGANVLTF.

The chain joins TRBV5-4 to TRBJ2-7; TRBD2 agrees at 14 bases. Germline V gene sequence: CDR1 SGHNT, CDR2 YYREEE (reference sequence). The junction had 13 bases not matched to a gene; V was cut back by 2 bases and J by 6 bases. The CDR3 covers 18 residues. CDR3 DNA: TGTGCCAGCAGCTTCATTGGGCAGGGACTAGCGGGAGCTGGCGAGCAGTACTTC. Translated: CASSFIGQGLAGAGEQYF.

This clone has only a few counts. The chain carries TRBV4-2 and TRBJ2-7, with 14 bases lining up with TRBD2. Germline CDR1 LGHNA, CDR2 YNFKEQ. Trimming took 4 bases from V and 4 from J; bases not matched to a gene: 3. The CDR3 sequence is 15 residues long. In nucleotides, the CDR3 is TGTGCCAGCAGCCGCGGGACTAGCGGGAGATACGAGCAGTACTTC. Translation gives CASSRGTSGRYEQYF.

The CDR3 sequence is CSVLTSDKNIQYF. CDR3 sequence (DNA): TGCAGCGTTCTGACTAGCGACAAAAACATTCAGTACTTC. The chain carries TRBV29-1 and TRBJ2-4; TRBD2 agrees at 8 bases. The CDR3 consists of 13 residues. Unmatched junction bases numbered 3, after V lost 5 bases and J lost 3 bases. Germline CDR1 SQVTM, CDR2 ANQGSEA.

This clone was recorded a few times. J is TRBJ2-1 and V is TRBV27, with D maybe TRBD2 (6 bases). The CDR3 has 15 amino acids. V was trimmed by 5 bases and J by 11 bases, leaving 22 bases between them. Germline loops: CDR1 MNHEY, CDR2 SMNVEV (reference sequence). CDR3 DNA sequence: TGTGCCAGCAGTCCATCTAGCGCTATCAATAGAAAGCAGTTCTTC. Residues: CASSPSSAINRKQFF.

The chain has TRBV11-2 and TRBJ1-2; 8 bases are a match to TRBD1. Germline-derived CDR1 and CDR2 are SGHAT and FQNNGV. The CDR3 runs to 15 residues. V gave up 4 bases and J gave up 4 bases; unmatched junction bases: 8. CDR3 in DNA: TGTGCCAGCAGCTCCGGGACAGGCGCGTTCTATGGCTACACCTTC. It translates to CASSSGTGAFYGYTF. Drawing the rest from reference TRBV11-2 and TRBJ1-2, the complete variable domain is EAGVAQSPRYKIIEKRQSVAFWCNPISGHATLYWYQQILGQGPKLLIQFQNNGVVDDSQLPKDRFSAERLKGVDSTLKIQPAKLEDSAVYLCASSSGTGAFYGYTFGSGTRLTVV.

The CDR3 DNA follows: TGTGCCTGCCCAATTGGACAGTGGGGATCAGCTTTCTTT. It translates to CACPIGQWGSAFF. The V and J genes are TRBV30 and TRBJ1-1, with a tentative D call TRBD1 (6 bases). The CDR3 is made up of 13 amino acids. The germline V and J ends were trimmed by 6 bases and 10 bases, with 21 bases remaining between them. In germline, CDR1 is GTSNPN, CDR2 SVGIG (reference sequence).

This clone was observed a handful of times. V gene TRBV6-1 combines with J gene TRBJ2-1; TRBD1 agrees at 7 bases. The CDR3 covers 12 residues. CDR1 is MNHNS and CDR2 is SASEGT in the germline V gene. Trimming removed 7 bases from V and 7 bases from J; junction bases left unmatched: 4. Here the CDR3 reads CASTTQGNEQFF. CDR3 bases: TGTGCCAGCACAACACAGGGGAATGAGCAGTTCTTC.

This clone appeared a few times. The chain has TRBV4-1 and TRBJ1-3; 9 bases are shared with TRBD1. The J segment lost 3 bases and the V segment lost 4 bases, leaving 7 bases of the junction unmatched. This CDR3 spans 16 amino acids. CDR1 is MGHRA and CDR2 is YSYEKL in the germline V gene. CDR3 DNA: TGCGCCAGCAGCCTATCCGGGACAGGGAATGGAAACACCATATATTTT. Translating gives CASSLSGTGNGNTIYF.

This clone appeared a single time. The V call is TRBV7-9, the J call TRBJ1-5; TRBD1 might be the D (6 bases). The CDR3 sequence is 14 residues long. Germline V gives CDR1 SEHNR, CDR2 FQNEAQ (reference sequence). Trimming removed 6 bases from V and 5 bases from J, with 14 bases in between. The CDR3 reads CASSEQGFHQPQHF. The CDR3 DNA reads as TGTGCCAGCAGTGAGCAGGGGTTCCATCAGCCCCAGCATTTT.

V usage is TRBV4-1 and J usage is TRBJ1-1; weak D call: TRBD1 (6 bases). The CDR3 contains 13 residues. Trimming stripped 4 bases from V and 1 base from J, with 7 bases between. Germline CDR1 is MGHRA and CDR2 is YSYEKL. CDR3 protein: CASSRGQNTEAFF. CDR3 nucleotides: TGCGCCAGCAGCCGGGGACAGAACACTGAAGCTTTCTTT.

The V gene is TRBV2, the J gene TRBJ1-2; possible D gene TRBD1, 5 bases. The CDR3 contains 12 residues. Germline values: CDR1 SNHLY, CDR2 FYNNEI. The ends were cut back, 2 bases at V and 4 bases at J, with 5 bases in the middle. The CDR3 sequence: CASSEQGYGYTF. As DNA, the CDR3 is TGTGCCAGCAGTGAACAGGGCTATGGCTACACCTTC.

This clone was seen more than once but under ten times. The chain uses TRBV30 and TRBJ2-1; 10 nucleotides match TRBD2. The V gene end was trimmed by 5 bases and the J gene end by 5 bases; junction bases not matched to a gene: 6. Per the germline V gene, CDR1 is GTSNPN and CDR2 is SVGIG (reference sequence). The CDR3 length is 14 residues. The CDR3 nucleotides read TGTGCCTGGGAACCGGGACTAGCGAACAATGAGCAGTTCTTC. Amino acid sequence: CAWEPGLANNEQFF.

In this sample, this clone turned up a few times. The chain is built from TRBV27 and TRBJ2-7; unclear D gene. The CDR3 covers 12 residues. Trimming removed 4 bases at V and 4 bases at J, with 8 bases between. From germline, CDR1 is MNHEY and CDR2 SMNVEV (reference sequence). CDR3: CASSSPRYEQYF. CDR3 DNA: TGTGCCAGCAGTTCCCCCAGGTACGAGCAGTACTTC.